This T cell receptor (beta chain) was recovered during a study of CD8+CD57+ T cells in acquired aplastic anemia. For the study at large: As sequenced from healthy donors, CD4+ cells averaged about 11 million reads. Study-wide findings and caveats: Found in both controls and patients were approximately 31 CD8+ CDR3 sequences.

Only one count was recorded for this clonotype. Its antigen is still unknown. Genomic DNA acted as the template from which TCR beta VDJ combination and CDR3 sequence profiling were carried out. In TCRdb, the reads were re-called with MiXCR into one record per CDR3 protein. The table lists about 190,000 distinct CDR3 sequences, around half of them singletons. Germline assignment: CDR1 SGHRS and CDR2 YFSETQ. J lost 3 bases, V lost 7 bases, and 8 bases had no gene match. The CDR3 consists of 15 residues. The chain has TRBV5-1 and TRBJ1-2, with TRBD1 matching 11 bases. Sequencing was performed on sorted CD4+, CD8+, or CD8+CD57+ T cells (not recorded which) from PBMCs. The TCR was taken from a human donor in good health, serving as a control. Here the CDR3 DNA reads TGCGCCAGCCGGGACAGGGGGACTCCAGACTATGGCTACACCTTC. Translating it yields CASRDRGTPDYGYTF.